The 22 T cell receptor beta chains below were found in one sample sequenced in a study of blood T cells in healthy people across ages. The second PCR ran about 6 to 12 cycles with a sample-barcoded 5' primer and J-beta primers. TCRdb analysed the 5' RACE reads with MiXCR anew, one entry per CDR3 protein. The sample comprises about 2 million distinct CDR3 sequences, just under 50% of which are singletons, and 2.1% rests with the top ten. Sample: blood. The receptors stem from a woman aged 40-49 years in good health.

This clonotype was detected a few times. The J gene is TRBJ2-5, the V gene TRBV20-1; a possible D gene is TRBD1 (8 bases). Trimming took off 7 bases at V and 11 bases at J, with 17 bases between the two ends. Germline V gene sequence: CDR1 DFQATT, CDR2 SNEGSKA (reference sequence). The CDR3 runs to 11 residues. Written as DNA, the CDR3 is TGCAGTGTCTGGGGGGGACAGGAGCAGTACTTC. Protein product: CSVWGGQEQYF.

The chain is built from TRBV2 and TRBJ2-4; 9 bases line up with TRBD1. J was trimmed by 8 bases and V by 3 bases; bases with no gene match: 11. CDR1 and CDR2 from the germline V gene are SNHLY and FYNNEI. This CDR3 region has 16 residues. This CDR3 reads CASSEELRTGVDIQYF. CDR3 DNA: TGTGCCAGCAGTGAGGAGTTGCGGACAGGGGTTGACATTCAGTACTTC.

The chain couples TRBV24-1 to TRBJ2-4, with unresolved D. This CDR3 spans 16 amino acids. V gave up 4 bases and J gave up 2 bases, with 14 bases separating them. Germline CDR1 and CDR2: KGHDR and SFDVKD. The DNA of the CDR3 is TGTGCCACCAGTGACCCCAGAGCAGATACCAAAAACATTCAGTACTTC. Residues: CATSDPRADTKNIQYF.

This sequence joins TRBV29-1 and TRBJ1-6; D unresolved. The CDR3 consists of 13 residues. The V gene's germline CDR1 is SQVTM and CDR2 ANQGSEA. The V and J ends lost 5 bases and 5 bases respectively, with 10 bases between them. The CDR3 sequence is CSVRTDHNSPLHF. The CDR3 nucleotides read TGCAGCGTTCGGACGGACCATAATTCACCCCTCCACTTT.

The chain uses TRBV7-2 and TRBJ2-7; tentative D call: TRBD2 (5 bases). Looked up from germline, CDR1 is SGHTA and CDR2 is FQGNSA. The CDR3 runs to 15 residues. V lost 4 bases and J lost 7, with 20 bases in between. The CDR3 loop is CASSSSSWAGKEQYF. The CDR3 DNA reads as TGTGCCAGCAGCTCTTCGTCGTGGGCCGGGAAGGAGCAGTACTTC.

J is TRBJ1-6 and V is TRBV12-3 or TRBV12-4; D perhaps matches TRBD1 (6 bases). This CDR3 is built from 15 residues. V lost 5 bases, J lost 9 bases, and 17 bases lay in between. The CDR3, as DNA: TGTGCCAGCAGTGCCTCTGGGGGGGGCAGTTCACCCCTCCACTTT. Translated, it gives CASSASGGGSSPLHF.

The chain carries TRBV6-2 or TRBV6-3 and TRBJ1-2; no reliable D call. V lost 7 bases and J 2 bases, leaving 20 bases between the germline ends. Germline V lookup: CDR1 MNHEY, CDR2 SVGEGT. The CDR3 totals 16 residues. The CDR3 nucleotides are TGTGCCAGCACCTTCGCGCCTGGAAGGAACAACTATGGCTACACCTTC. Translation: CASTFAPGRNNYGYTF.

V gene TRBV28 combines with J gene TRBJ2-7; TRBD1 agrees at 10 bases. The CDR3 extends over 15 amino acids. V shed 8 bases, J shed 6 bases, and the junction held 13 bases outside the gene matches. CDR1 and CDR2 (germline): MDHEN, SYDVKM. CDR3 DNA sequence: TGTGCCAGCTTTAAAAGGACAGGGGGAAAGGGCGAGCAGTACTTC. Translating gives CASFKRTGGKGEQYF.

Only one count was recorded for this clonotype. The genes are TRBV13 and TRBJ2-6; maybe TRBD1 (5 bases). The CDR3 is 18 amino acids. V gave up 4 bases and J gave up 1 base, with 17 bases separating them. Germline loops: CDR1 PRHDT, CDR2 FYEKMQ (reference sequence). The CDR3 is CASSSRGQERSGANVLTF. The CDR3 nucleotides are TGTGCCAGCAGCTCAAGAGGACAAGAACGATCTGGGGCCAACGTCCTGACTTTC.

This clonotype was observed a few times. This chain joins TRBV21-1 and TRBJ2-3. TRBV21-1 is marked as a pseudogene. The CDR3 extends over 15 amino acids. In nucleotides, the CDR3 is TGTGCCAGCAGCAAAGCGCCAACAAAGCGACATACGCAGTATTTT. This gives the protein CASSKAPTKRHTQYF.

The rearrangement uses TRBV15 and TRBJ2-7; D possibly corresponds to TRBD1 (5 bases). Trimming removed 4 bases from V and 0 bases from J, with 16 bases in between. The germline V gene encodes CDR1 LNHNV and CDR2 YYDKDF (reference sequence). The CDR3 has 16 amino acids. DNA for the CDR3: TGTGCCACCAGCAAGAACCCCGGCAGGGCCTCCTACGAGCAGTACTTC. Its protein product is CATSKNPGRASYEQYF.

This clonotype was picked up many times. This sequence may be a read error, since a much larger clone differs from it by one base. The gene calls are TRBV9 and TRBJ2-5; D ambiguous. Germline CDR1 SGDLS, CDR2 YYNGEE. The CDR3 is 15 residues long. The germline V and J ends were trimmed by 2 bases and 2 bases, with 13 bases remaining between them. CDR3 sequence (DNA): TGTGCCAGCAGCGTCGCGATCCAGGTTCAAGAGACCCAGTACTTC. Amino acid sequence: CASSVAIQVQETQYF.

The chain combines TRBV6-1 with TRBJ1-5, with D possibly matching TRBD1 (5 bases). The CDR3 is 15 residues long. Germline-derived CDR1 and CDR2 are MNHNS and SASEGT. V lost 0 bases and J 4 bases, leaving 10 bases between the germline ends. In DNA, the CDR3 is TGTGCCAGCAGTGAAGCAGACAGCAAAAATCAGCCCCAGCATTTT. It yields the protein CASSEADSKNQPQHF.

This sequence joins TRBV28 and TRBJ1-2, with D unresolved. Looked up from germline, CDR1 is MDHEN and CDR2 is SYDVKM. V was trimmed by 4 bases and J by 4 bases, leaving 7 bases between them. The CDR3 extends over 12 amino acids. The CDR3 protein is CASSSTIYGYTF. CDR3 nucleotide sequence: TGTGCCAGCAGTTCTACTATCTATGGCTACACCTTC.

The chain employs TRBV15 and TRBJ2-5; D gene unclear. V was clipped by 4 bases and J by 3 bases, with 3 bases between them. CDR1 and CDR2 (germline): LNHNV, YYDKDF (reference sequence). The CDR3 length is 11 residues. In DNA form, the CDR3 reads TGTGCCACCAGCATCGAAGAGACCCAGTACTTC. This sequence encodes CATSIEETQYF.

This clonotype was counted a few times. The chain is built from TRBV5-6 and TRBJ2-5; the D call may be TRBD1 or TRBD2 (5 bases each). Germline lookup yields CDR1 SGHDT and CDR2 YYEEEE. Trimming took off 3 bases at V and 2 bases at J, with 14 bases between the two ends. This CDR3 contains 15 residues. CDR3 nucleotide sequence: TGTGCCAGCAGCTACGGCGTTGGGGGACAAGAGACCCAGTACTTC. Protein: CASSYGVGGQETQYF.

This chain joins TRBV11-2 and TRBJ2-5; D unclear. Per the germline V gene, CDR1 is SGHAT and CDR2 is FQNNGV. The CDR3 contains 13 residues. The germline V and J ends were trimmed by 0 bases and 9 bases, with 11 bases remaining between them. The CDR3 sequence: CASSLEFGQPQYF. The CDR3 DNA sequence: TGTGCCAGCAGCTTAGAATTTGGGCAGCCCCAGTACTTC.

V is TRBV29-1 and J is TRBJ2-5, with TRBD1 matching over 8 bases. Trimming cost V 7 bases and J 5 bases; bases outside gene matches: 12. This CDR3 has 14 residues. Germline CDR1 reads SQVTM; CDR2 reads ANQGSEA. The CDR3 nucleotides are TGCAGCGCTGCGTGGACAGGGCCAGGGGAGACCCAGTACTTC. This codes for CSAAWTGPGETQYF.

V gene TRBV24-1 combines with J gene TRBJ2-2; D is tentatively TRBD1 or TRBD2 (5 bases each). The CDR3 consists of 14 residues. V was trimmed by 7 bases and J by 1 base, leaving 9 bases between them. Germline assignment: CDR1 KGHDR and CDR2 SFDVKD. The CDR3 DNA reads as TGTGCCACCAGAGGGACCAAGAACACCGGGGAGCTGTTTTTT. Translation gives CATRGTKNTGELFF.

This clonotype appeared once. This sequence joins TRBV20-1 and TRBJ1-2; 12 bases fit TRBD1. The CDR3 consists of 17 residues. Losses at the gene ends were 4 bases for V and 1 base for J; bases not matched to a gene: 10. Germline V gives CDR1 DFQATT, CDR2 SNEGSKA (reference sequence). The CDR3 coding sequence is TGCAGTGCTAAGACCGGGACAGGGGGCCCGGGTAACTATGGCTACACCTTC. This translates into CSAKTGTGGPGNYGYTF.

The sample holds a few counts of this clonotype. The V and J genes are TRBV10-3 and TRBJ2-4; D possibly corresponds to TRBD2 (5 bases). Germline values: CDR1 ENHRY, CDR2 SYGVKD. The CDR3 runs 16 residues. The V end lost 3 bases, the J end lost 13 bases, and 25 bases lay between the germline ends. DNA of the CDR3: TGTGCCATCAGTGATGAGGGCGTGATAGGTATCGGATTGCAGTACTTC. Translated, it gives CAISDEGVIGIGLQYF.

The gene calls are TRBV5-1 and TRBJ2-3; 10 nucleotides line up with TRBD2. The CDR3 covers 16 residues. V gave up 4 bases and J gave up 2 bases; unmatched junction bases: 7. Germline-derived CDR1 and CDR2 are SGHRS and YFSETQ. The CDR3 is CASSVRTSGYTDTQYF. In DNA, the CDR3 is TGCGCCAGCAGCGTCAGGACTAGCGGCTACACAGATACGCAGTATTTT.